This T cell receptor (beta chain) was obtained from a study of control samples from healthy donors and cancer patients. The CDR3 length is 14 residues. V was pared by 4 bases and J by 6 bases, with 3 bases of the junction left unmatched. Germline CDR1 reads SGHVS; CDR2 reads FNYEAQ. Assay used: immunoSEQ multiplex PCR; TCRdb lists only in-frame clones, some missing. The sample includes around 72,000 clones, 84% seen only once; the top ten take around 15%. The sequence derives from a man aged 50 to 59 in good health. The rearrangement uses TRBV7-6 and TRBJ2-1; 10 bases fit TRBD1. Sample: blood. The CDR3 DNA follows: TGTGCCAGCAGCTCCCGGACAGGGGGCAATGAGCAGTTCTTC. Translation: CASSSRTGGNEQFF.